The 13 T cell receptor beta chains below all came from one sample that was sequenced in a study of blood T cell repertoires in COVID-19. TCRdb keeps only in-frame clones here, not all; method: immunoSEQ multiplex PCR. The sample shows 390,000 or so clones, 80% to 90% of them seen only once. Sequenced: peripheral blood. Source of these receptors: a woman in her twenties or thirties with COVID-19, enrolled during active disease.

J is TRBJ2-7 and V is TRBV27; 12 bases are shared with TRBD1. The CDR3 is 16 residues long. Germline lookup yields CDR1 MNHEY and CDR2 SMNVEV (reference sequence). V shed 5 bases, J shed 6 bases, and the junction held 11 bases outside the gene matches. The CDR3 sequence is CASSAIRDRGPREQYF. The CDR3 DNA sequence: TGTGCCAGCAGTGCTATCCGGGACAGGGGGCCTCGCGAGCAGTACTTC.

The V gene is TRBV7-9, the J gene TRBJ2-1, with D possibly TRBD1 on 5 matching bases. The CDR3 has 12 residues. CDR1 is SEHNR and CDR2 is FQNEAQ in the germline V gene (reference sequence). V was shortened by 0 bases and J by 13 bases, with 10 bases between the two germline ends. DNA of the CDR3: TGTGCCAGCAGCTTAGCCAGGGTTTTCCAGTTCTTC. It yields the protein CASSLARVFQFF.

The chain uses TRBV4-3 and TRBJ1-1, with D unclear. The germline V gene encodes CDR1 LGHNA and CDR2 YSLEER. There are 15 residues in the CDR3. Trimming pared 5 bases from V and 4 bases from J, leaving 17 bases between. The CDR3 spells CASSARSHGGTEAFF. The DNA of the CDR3 is TGCGCCAGCAGCGCCCGTAGTCACGGAGGCACTGAAGCTTTCTTT.

V and J are TRBV2 and TRBJ1-2; 11 nucleotides match TRBD1. V was clipped by 4 bases and J by 2 bases; unmatched bases: 6. Germline assignment: CDR1 SNHLY and CDR2 FYNNEI. The CDR3 totals 16 residues. CDR3 in DNA: TGTGCCAGCAGTGGTGGGACAGGGGGTTTCAACTATGGCTACACCTTC. Protein product: CASSGGTGGFNYGYTF.

This chain links TRBV4-3 with TRBJ2-5; possibly TRBD2 for D (6 bases). The germline V gene has CDR1 LGHNA and CDR2 YSLEER. This CDR3 spans 15 amino acids. The V gene lost 0 bases and the J gene lost 5 bases, with 13 bases spanning the gap. The CDR3 DNA sequence: TGCGCCAGCAGCCAAGATTATCGGGGGAGCGAGACCCAGTACTTC. This sequence encodes CASSQDYRGSETQYF.

Only one count was recorded for this clone. This sequence joins TRBV28 and TRBJ1-2; no definite D call. CDR1 is MDHEN, CDR2 SYDVKM, per germline. V was clipped by 6 bases and J by 6 bases, with 14 bases between them. This CDR3 spans 13 amino acids. DNA for the CDR3: TGTGCCAGCAGCCCCCACAGCTGGGATGGCTACACCTTC. Translated, it gives CASSPHSWDGYTF.

This clone was seen only once. The V gene is TRBV12-3 or TRBV12-4, the J gene TRBJ2-3, with D possibly matching TRBD2 (7 bases). V was trimmed by 8 bases and J by 0 bases, leaving 9 bases between them. This CDR3 is 13 amino acids long. The chain's CDR3 is CASGGASTDTQYF. CDR3 bases: TGTGCCAGCGGGGGGGCGAGCACAGATACGCAGTATTTT.

This chain links TRBV5-8 with TRBJ1-5, with a tentative D call TRBD1 (6 bases). Germline V CDR1 and CDR2: SGHTS, YDEGEE. This CDR3 has 15 residues. Trimming removed 3 bases at V and 4 bases at J, with 14 bases between. DNA of the CDR3: TGTGCCAGCAGCTCCAGGGGTTTTTATAATCAGCCCCAGCATTTT. Its translation: CASSSRGFYNQPQHF.

The chain couples TRBV7-9 to TRBJ2-5, with a tentative D call TRBD2 (5 bases). The CDR3 has 15 amino acids. V dropped 4 bases and J dropped 2 bases, with 14 bases sitting between them. Germline lookup yields CDR1 SEHNR and CDR2 FQNEAQ (reference sequence). The CDR3 sequence: CASSSLLREQETQYF. CDR3 nucleotide sequence: TGTGCCAGCAGCTCCCTCTTAAGGGAGCAAGAGACCCAGTACTTC.

This chain uses TRBV3-1 (or the pseudogene TRBV3-2) with TRBJ2-7; 12 bases are shared with TRBD2. Germline CDR1 reads LGHDT; CDR2 reads YNNKEL (reference sequence). This CDR3 has 15 amino acids. The V and J ends lost 6 bases and 1 base, in that order; junction bases with no gene match: 4. In DNA, the CDR3 is TGTGCCAGCAGGTCACTAGCGGGGGGATCCTACGAGCAGTACGTC. It encodes CASRSLAGGSYEQYV.

This clone turned up a few times. The J gene is TRBJ2-2, the V gene TRBV11-2; TRBD2 matches at 14 bases. The CDR3 extends over 16 amino acids. Trimming at V came to 5 bases and at J to 6 bases, leaving 5 bases not matched to a gene. The germline V gene has CDR1 SGHAT and CDR2 FQNNGV. As DNA, the CDR3 is TGTGCCAGCAGCCTGACTAGCGGGGGGGCCGCCGGGGAGCTGTTTTTT. Residues: CASSLTSGGAAGELFF.

The chain is built from TRBV13 and TRBJ2-7, with 7 bases identical to TRBD2. CDR1 is PRHDT and CDR2 is FYEKMQ in the germline V gene (reference sequence). Trimming cost V 4 bases and J 3 bases; bases outside gene matches: 9. The CDR3 has 15 residues. The CDR3 DNA follows: TGTGCCAGCAGCTCGACGGCGGGAGATCTCTACGAGCAGTACGTC. This encodes CASSSTAGDLYEQYV.

This clone was seen a single time. The chain has TRBV23-1 and TRBJ2-2; D is ambiguous. TRBV23-1 counts as an open reading frame of uncertain function. The CDR3 totals 16 residues. Trimming left V 0 bases short and J 1 base short, with 9 bases between. DNA for the CDR3: TGCGCCAGCAGTCAATCAAGAAGAGAGAACACCGGGGAGCTGTTTTTT. Translated: CASSQSRRENTGELFF.